This entry lists 20 T cell receptor beta chains sequenced from one sample in a study of T cell clonotyping in hematopoietic cell transplantation. Data came from immunoSEQ multiplex PCR; TCRdb stores just in-frame clones and leaves some out. The repertoire holds approximately 41,000 clones, 95% seen once, with under 0.95% in the top ten. The sequencing sample was made of peripheral blood mononuclear cells. The receptors were gathered from a man aged 30 to 45 in good health. Some clones in this sample may be carry-over from other donors' samples.

The rearrangement joins TRBV9 to TRBJ2-3; tentatively, D is TRBD1 (6 bases). V lost 3 bases and J 6 bases, leaving 11 bases between the germline ends. CDR3 length: 13 amino acids. CDR1 is SGDLS and CDR2 is YYNGEE in the germline V gene. Written as DNA, the CDR3 is TGTGCCAGCAGCGCAAGGGGGATGGATACGCAGTATTTT. Its translation is CASSARGMDTQYF.

The CDR3 spells CASSVYRNTEAFF. The CDR3 DNA is TGTGCCAGCAGCGTATACAGGAACACTGAAGCTTTCTTT. The chain links TRBV6-4 to TRBJ1-1; no firm D call. The CDR3 is 13 amino acids. V lost 6 bases and J 1 base, leaving 9 bases between the germline ends. The germline CDR1 and CDR2 sequences are MRHNA and SNTAGT.

V is TRBV9 and J is TRBJ2-7, with 10 bases matching TRBD1. The CDR3 runs 14 residues. The J segment lost 5 bases and the V segment lost 0 bases, leaving 2 bases of the junction unmatched. From germline, CDR1 is SGDLS and CDR2 YYNGEE. Written as DNA, the CDR3 is TGTGCCAGCAGCGTAGAGACAGGGGGCCACGAGCAGTACTTC. Its translation is CASSVETGGHEQYF.

V is TRBV19 and J is TRBJ1-1; 8 positions agree with TRBD1. V shed 3 bases and J 5 bases; nucleotides not matched to a gene: 20. The CDR3 is made up of 19 amino acids. The germline gives CDR1 LNHDA, CDR2 SQIVND (reference sequence). The CDR3, as DNA: TGTGCCAGTAGTATGAGGGGCCGAGACAGGGGAATAGTATGGACTGAAGCTTTCTTT. Amino acid sequence: CASSMRGRDRGIVWTEAFF.

The V call is TRBV6-5, the J call TRBJ1-6; 8 bases agree with TRBD1. V was clipped by 0 bases and J by 10 bases; unmatched bases: 8. This CDR3 has 16 amino acids. From germline, CDR1 is MNHEY and CDR2 SVGAGI. The CDR3 loop is CASSYSEGAGGSPLHF. In DNA, the CDR3 is TGTGCCAGCAGTTACTCAGAGGGGGCAGGGGGCTCACCCCTCCACTTT.

The rearrangement joins TRBV7-6 to TRBJ1-1; a weak D match, TRBD1 (6 bases). V lost 4 bases to trimming and J lost 8 bases, with 17 bases between them. Looked up from germline, CDR1 is SGHVS and CDR2 is FNYEAQ. The CDR3 runs to 14 residues. This CDR3 reads CASSSVMEGTEAFF. The CDR3 DNA follows: TGTGCCAGCAGCTCCGTTATGGAGGGGACAGAAGCTTTCTTT.

This rearrangement joins TRBV6-5 to TRBJ1-2; D remains unclear. V was shortened by 1 base and J by 5 bases, with 17 bases between the two germline ends. This CDR3 contains 16 residues. Germline CDR1 is MNHEY and CDR2 is SVGAGI. CDR3 bases: TGTGCCAGCAGTTACTATACGGATGGGTCAGTTTATGGCTACACCTTC. Translated: CASSYYTDGSVYGYTF.

The chain links TRBV4-3 to TRBJ1-1; perhaps TRBD1 as D (5 bases). Trimming took 6 bases from V and 3 from J, leaving 17 bases between them. CDR1 is LGHNA and CDR2 is YSLEER in the germline V gene. The CDR3 is made up of 15 amino acids. CDR3 sequence: CASRPGGGLDTEAFF. The CDR3 region has the DNA TGCGCCAGCAGACCCGGGGGGGGTCTGGACACTGAAGCTTTCTTT.

The chain joins TRBV11-3 to TRBJ2-5; perhaps TRBD2 as D (5 bases). The CDR3 sequence is 15 residues long. Germline CDR1 SGHNT, CDR2 YENEEA. The V and J ends lost 5 bases and 5 bases respectively, with 18 bases between them. The CDR3 DNA is TGTGCCAGCAGCCCTGAAGCGGTAGATGTGGAGACCCAGTACTTC. This sequence encodes CASSPEAVDVETQYF.

The chain's CDR3 is CASRTVNSNQPQHF. The CDR3 DNA reads TGTGCCAGCCGGACAGTAAATAGCAATCAGCCCCAGCATTTT. The V and J genes are TRBV2 and TRBJ1-5; perhaps TRBD1 as D (6 bases). The ends were cut back, 8 bases at V and 0 bases at J, with 11 bases in the middle. The CDR3 covers 14 residues. Germline loops: CDR1 SNHLY, CDR2 FYNNEI.

The genes are TRBV18 and TRBJ2-2; 9 nucleotides line up with TRBD2. J lost 1 base, V lost 6 bases, and 3 bases had no gene match. This CDR3 contains 15 residues. Germline V gene data show CDR1 as KGHSH and CDR2 as LQKENI. The CDR3 here is CASSQTSGNTGELFF. The CDR3 coding sequence is TGTGCCAGCTCGCAGACTAGCGGGAACACCGGGGAGCTGTTTTTT.

V usage is TRBV7-9 and J usage is TRBJ2-5; 7 positions agree with TRBD1. This CDR3 has 15 amino acids. Germline V CDR1 and CDR2: SEHNR, FQNEAQ (reference sequence). After removal of 6 bases from V and 2 bases from J, the junction contained 9 bases not matched to a gene. The CDR3 DNA is TGTGCCAGCAGGACCACCGGGACAGCTCAAGAGACCCAGTACTTC. Its translation: CASRTTGTAQETQYF.

The V call is TRBV10-3, the J call TRBJ2-5, with D unclear. The CDR3 is 12 residues long. V was trimmed by 3 bases and J by 2 bases, leaving 4 bases between them. CDR1 is ENHRY and CDR2 is SYGVKD in the germline V gene. The CDR3, as DNA: TGTGCCATCAGTGACCCACAAGAGACCCAGTACTTC. This codes for CAISDPQETQYF.

A remark on this clone: Other DNA sequences in this sample translate to the same CDR3. This rearrangement joins TRBV4-1 to TRBJ1-2; TRBD1 aligns across 8 bases. V trimming: 4 bases; J trimming: 5 bases; junction bases outside the gene matches: 6. Germline lookup yields CDR1 MGHRA and CDR2 YSYEKL. There are 14 residues in the CDR3. The DNA for the CDR3 is TGCGCCAGCAGCCTGGACAGGGAAGGGTATGGCTACACCTTC. Translated, it gives CASSLDREGYGYTF.

This clone has more than one count but fewer than ten. The chain recombines TRBV2 with TRBJ1-6; no clear D gene. The CDR3 contains 17 residues. Germline CDR1 is SNHLY and CDR2 is FYNNEI. Trimming stripped 2 bases from V and 10 bases from J, with 21 bases between. The CDR3 nucleotides read TGTGCCAGCAGTGAAACGCGGACGGTGACTAGGAGATCACCCCTCCACTTT. This translates into CASSETRTVTRRSPLHF.

The rearrangement uses TRBV4-2 and TRBJ1-6; D is possibly TRBD1 (5 bases). The CDR3 has 16 residues. Germline CDR1 reads LGHNA; CDR2 reads YNFKEQ. Trimming removed 6 bases at V and 6 bases at J, with 18 bases between. The CDR3 sequence is CASREAWGGGNSPLHF. CDR3 coding DNA: TGTGCCAGCAGAGAGGCATGGGGGGGAGGTAATTCACCCCTCCACTTT.

The V gene is TRBV25-1, the J gene TRBJ2-2; 7 bases are a match to TRBD2. J lost 2 bases, V lost 8 bases, and 8 bases had no gene match. Germline lookup yields CDR1 MGHDK and CDR2 SYGVNS. The CDR3 is 15 amino acids. The CDR3 protein is CASGIAGSNTGELFF. For the CDR3, the DNA is TGTGCCAGCGGAATAGCGGGCTCAAACACCGGGGAGCTGTTTTTT. The full variable domain, its missing parts supplied by reference TRBV25-1 and TRBJ2-2, is EADIYQTPRYLVIGTGKKITLECSQTMGHDKMYWYQQDPGMELHLIHYSYGVNSTEKGDLSSESTVSRIRTEHFPLTLESARPSHTSQYLCASGIAGSNTGELFFGEGSRLTVL.

This chain joins TRBV27 and TRBJ2-1, with a tentative D call TRBD2 (6 bases). Deletions cut 4 bases from V and 8 bases from J, with 18 bases between. The CDR3 contains 15 residues. Germline-derived CDR1 and CDR2 are MNHEY and SMNVEV (reference sequence). The CDR3 spells CASSWASARVDEQFF. As DNA, the CDR3 is TGTGCCAGCAGTTGGGCTAGCGCTCGGGTCGATGAGCAGTTCTTC.

V is TRBV2 and J is TRBJ2-2; D ambiguous. The CDR3 covers 14 residues. V lost 1 base and J lost 1, with 4 bases in between. Germline V gene lookup returns CDR1 SNHLY and CDR2 FYNNEI. The CDR3 protein is CASSEGRNTGELFF. Here the CDR3 DNA reads TGTGCCAGCAGTGAAGGTCGGAACACCGGGGAGCTGTTTTTT.

CDR3 protein: CASSLWPGNTGELFF. The CDR3 coding sequence is TGTGCCAGCAGTTTATGGCCGGGCAACACCGGGGAGCTGTTTTTT. V and J are TRBV28 and TRBJ2-2, with no clear D. This CDR3 has 15 residues. V was clipped by 0 bases and J by 2 bases, with 7 bases between them. Looked up from germline, CDR1 is MDHEN and CDR2 is SYDVKM.